The 21 T cell receptor beta chains in this list originate from one sample, sequenced in a study of cytomegalovirus exposure and HLA in healthy donors. With 60 Vbeta and 13 Jbeta primers, the PCR was carried out. Assay: immunoSEQ multiplex PCR; the TCRdb copy retains only in-frame clones and omits some. The repertoire holds over 150,000 clones, with more than 65% as singletons. Source material: PBMCs. The receptors originated from a woman between 40 and 50 years old in good health and CMV-seropositive.

The genes are TRBV7-2 and TRBJ1-3, with unresolved D. This CDR3 has 14 amino acids. Germline V gene sequence: CDR1 SGHTA, CDR2 FQGNSA. V was shortened by 6 bases and J by 1 base, with 10 bases between the two germline ends. Here the CDR3 DNA reads TGTGCCAGCAGGGATAGCTTTTCTGGAAACACCATATATTTT. Translation: CASRDSFSGNTIYF.

This chain uses TRBV5-1 with TRBJ1-2; 9 bases are shared with TRBD1. The CDR3 runs 14 residues. The V gene end was trimmed by 3 bases and the J gene end by 7 bases; junction bases not matched to a gene: 7. Per germline, CDR1 SGHRS and CDR2 YFSETQ. The chain's CDR3 is CASSSTGTGCGYTF. CDR3 DNA sequence: TGCGCCAGCAGCTCCACCGGGACAGGGTGTGGCTACACCTTC.

This clone appeared a few times. The chain is built from TRBV4-1 and TRBJ1-1; 7 bases match TRBD1. CDR3 length: 12 residues. Germline V gene data show CDR1 as MGHRA and CDR2 as YSYEKL. V trimming: 4 bases; J trimming: 8 bases; junction bases outside the gene matches: 4. This CDR3 reads CASSLLTGEAFF. Written as DNA, the CDR3 is TGCGCCAGCAGCCTTCTGACAGGGGAAGCTTTCTTT.

V usage is TRBV2 and J usage is TRBJ2-3, with TRBD1 matching 7 bases. The V segment lost 8 bases and the J segment 2 bases; nucleotides outside the gene matches: 10. Germline V lookup: CDR1 SNHLY, CDR2 FYNNEI. This CDR3 region has 15 residues. The CDR3 nucleotides read TGTGCCAGCCTACCACCGGGACAGTCCACAGATACGCAGTATTTT. Encoded protein: CASLPPGQSTDTQYF.

The chain links TRBV7-3 to TRBJ2-2, with D maybe TRBD1 (5 bases). Germline V gives CDR1 SGHTA, CDR2 FQGTGA. The CDR3 runs to 13 residues. Trimming stripped 5 bases from V and 5 bases from J, with 9 bases between. The DNA of the CDR3 is TGTGCCAGCAGCCCTGGACATACCGGGGAGCTGTTTTTT. Translating gives CASSPGHTGELFF.

J is TRBJ1-1 and V is TRBV5-4; no firm D call. Trimming cost V 5 bases and J 1 base, with 9 bases left between them. Per the germline V gene, CDR1 is SGHNT and CDR2 is YYREEE (reference sequence). CDR3 length: 13 amino acids. CDR3 DNA sequence: TGTGCCAGCAGGATGGGAGGGAACACTGAAGCTTTCTTT. Translating it yields CASRMGGNTEAFF.

This chain links TRBV5-8 with TRBJ2-7; TRBD1 matches at 12 bases. There are 16 residues in the CDR3. Germline trimming cut 4 bases from V and 1 base from J; bases unmatched to any gene: 6. Germline loops: CDR1 SGHTS, CDR2 YDEGEE. CDR3 in DNA: TGTGCCAGCAGCGTGGGACAGGGGGCCTTATCCTACGAGCAGTACTTC. This translates into CASSVGQGALSYEQYF.

J is TRBJ2-2 and V is TRBV27; tentatively, D is TRBD1 (6 bases). Germline V lookup: CDR1 MNHEY, CDR2 SMNVEV (reference sequence). The CDR3 is 15 amino acids. Trimming took 6 bases from V and 4 from J, leaving 15 bases between them. CDR3 protein: CASSGRGRSTGELFF. The CDR3 DNA is TGTGCCAGCAGCGGCAGGGGAAGGAGCACCGGGGAGCTGTTTTTT.

The genes are TRBV14 and TRBJ1-1, with unresolved D. The CDR3 has 13 residues. The V gene's germline CDR1 is SGHDN and CDR2 FVKESK. The V and J ends lost 4 bases and 0 bases respectively, with 6 bases between them. This CDR3 is CASSRLLNTEAFF. The DNA of the CDR3 is TGTGCCAGCAGCCGGCTTCTGAACACTGAAGCTTTCTTT.

The chain is built from TRBV4-2 and TRBJ2-3, with TRBD2 matching over 13 bases. From germline, CDR1 is LGHNA and CDR2 YNFKEQ. CDR3 size: 18 residues. Trimming took 0 bases from V and 3 from J; bases not matched to a gene: 6. The CDR3 here is CASSQDPRTSGGTDTQYF. The CDR3 bases are TGTGCCAGCAGCCAAGATCCTAGGACTAGCGGGGGAACAGATACGCAGTATTTT.

The CDR3 here is CASTGVLAGELFF. The CDR3 nucleotides are TGTGCCAGCACCGGAGTGTTGGCCGGGGAGCTGTTTTTT. The rearrangement uses TRBV5-8 and TRBJ2-2; the D is unclear. The CDR3 runs to 13 residues. CDR1 and CDR2 from the germline V gene are SGHTS and YDEGEE. With 6 bases removed from V and 6 bases from J, the gap between germline ends came to 12 bases.

The chain is built from TRBV5-1 and TRBJ2-1; weak D call: TRBD1 (6 bases). Trimming removed 4 bases from V and 8 bases from J, with 16 bases in between. The CDR3 loop spans 14 amino acids. Germline V gene sequence: CDR1 SGHRS, CDR2 YFSETQ. CDR3 sequence (DNA): TGCGCCAGCAGCGTGGGGACAACTGGCGATGAGCAGTTCTTC. Its protein is CASSVGTTGDEQFF.

Only one count was recorded for this clone. This chain uses TRBV7-2 with TRBJ1-1; D gene unclear. The CDR3 has 13 amino acids. The germline V and J ends were trimmed by 7 bases and 0 bases, with 9 bases remaining between them. Per the germline V gene, CDR1 is SGHTA and CDR2 is FQGNSA. This chain's CDR3 is CASIREMNTEAFF. CDR3 bases: TGTGCCAGCATCCGGGAGATGAACACTGAAGCTTTCTTT. Combining the CDR3 with reference TRBV7-2 and TRBJ1-1 gives the whole variable domain GAGVSQSPSNKVTEKGKDVELRCDPISGHTALYWYRQSLGQGLEFLIYFQGNSAPDKSGLPSDRFSAERTGGSVSTLTIQRTQQEDSAVYLCASIREMNTEAFFGQGTRLTVV.

V and J are TRBV10-3 and TRBJ1-2; perhaps TRBD1 as D (6 bases). Trimming removed 8 bases at V and 3 bases at J, with 13 bases between. The CDR3 is 13 amino acids. The germline gives CDR1 ENHRY, CDR2 SYGVKD. CDR3 in amino acids: CAIRARTDYGYTF. Here the CDR3 DNA reads TGTGCCATCCGGGCCCGGACAGACTATGGCTACACCTTC.

The V call is TRBV4-1, the J call TRBJ1-3; TRBD1 might be the D (6 bases). The V gene's germline CDR1 is MGHRA and CDR2 YSYEKL. Between the trimmed V and J ends, which lost 0 bases and 1 base, there was a span of 10 bases. This CDR3 comprises 16 residues. The CDR3 loop reads CASSQDPGQSGNTIYF. The CDR3 DNA reads as TGCGCCAGCAGCCAAGATCCGGGACAATCTGGAAACACCATATATTTT.

The J gene is TRBJ2-1, the V gene TRBV5-6; D is possibly TRBD1 (6 bases). CDR3 size: 15 residues. Germline lookup yields CDR1 SGHDT and CDR2 YYEEEE. V was shortened by 2 bases and J by 9 bases, with 18 bases between the two germline ends. CDR3 region: CASSFWDTPLGEQFF. The CDR3 DNA reads as TGTGCCAGCAGCTTCTGGGACACTCCCCTCGGTGAGCAGTTCTTC. Filled out from reference TRBV5-6 and TRBJ2-1, the complete variable domain reads DAGVTQSPTHLIKTRGQQVTLRCSPKSGHDTVSWYQQALGQGPQFIFQYYEEEERQRGNFPDRFSGHQFPNYSSELNVNALLLGDSALYLCASSFWDTPLGEQFFGPGTRLTVL.

The genes are TRBV6-5 and TRBJ2-7; the match to TRBD1 covers 10 bases. The V segment lost 2 bases and the J segment 5 bases; nucleotides outside the gene matches: 6. Germline CDR1 reads MNHEY; CDR2 reads SVGAGI. This CDR3 has 15 residues. This CDR3 is CASSYNRDRGHEQYF. The CDR3 DNA sequence: TGTGCCAGCAGTTACAACCGGGACAGGGGACACGAGCAGTACTTC.

The genes are TRBV15 and TRBJ2-7; D may be TRBD2 (5 bases). The CDR3 has 15 residues. V was trimmed by 0 bases and J by 2 bases, leaving 11 bases between them. From germline, CDR1 is LNHNV and CDR2 YYDKDF (reference sequence). This chain's CDR3 is CATSRDRTVPYEQYF. In nucleotides, the CDR3 is TGTGCCACCAGCAGAGATAGGACTGTTCCCTACGAGCAGTACTTC.

Only a few counts were recorded for this clone. This chain connects TRBV4-1 to TRBJ2-5; the D gene is possibly TRBD2 (5 bases). The germline gives CDR1 MGHRA, CDR2 YSYEKL. Trimming stripped 0 bases from V and 7 bases from J, with 9 bases between. The CDR3 covers 13 residues. The CDR3 region has the DNA TGCGCCAGCAGCCAAGACCCGGGATCGACCCAGTACTTC. Amino acid sequence: CASSQDPGSTQYF.

This chain uses TRBV5-6 with TRBJ1-2; possible D gene TRBD1, 5 bases. The CDR3 has 14 residues. The V gene's germline CDR1 is SGHDT and CDR2 YYEEEE. V lost 6 bases and J lost 5, with 17 bases in between. The chain's CDR3 is CASTPGGDSYGYTF. The DNA for the CDR3 is TGTGCCAGCACCCCGGGAGGGGACTCTTATGGCTACACCTTC.

J is TRBJ2-2 and V is TRBV4-1; D is perhaps TRBD2 (6 bases). The CDR3 extends over 15 amino acids. The germline gives CDR1 MGHRA, CDR2 YSYEKL. V was clipped by 4 bases and J by 3 bases, with 12 bases between them. CDR3 DNA sequence: TGCGCCAGCAGCCGGAGCGGGCTTGACACCGGGGAGCTGTTTTTT. Its protein product is CASSRSGLDTGELFF.